This TCR beta chain is from a study of T cells in Graves' hyperthyroidism and ophthalmopathy. This clonotype was observed many times. RNA transcripts gave rise to amplified TCR beta CDR3 regions. An initial round of RT-PCR targeting the TCR CDR3 relied on the HTBI primer set. One entry per CDR3 protein results from TCRdb running MiXCR on the multiplex PCR reads. The sample has about 300,000 distinct CDR3 sequences; roughly 13% are singletons. Germline loops: CDR1 SQVTM, CDR2 ANQGSEA. The CDR3 covers 15 residues. J gave up 6 bases and V 7 bases, and 9 bases lay outside the gene matches. The chain has TRBV29-1 and TRBJ2-3; 14 nucleotides agree with TRBD2. Sequencing was performed on blood. The sequence came from a woman aged 40 to 55 with Graves' hyperthyroidism. This CDR3 reads CSAGGLAGATDTQYF. As DNA, the CDR3 is TGCAGCGCCGGGGGACTAGCGGGAGCAACGGATACGCAGTATTTT.